This T cell receptor beta chain came from a study of blood T cell repertoires in COVID-19. About the research overall: Samples representing acute and convalescent COVID-19 were sourced from the United States, Italy and Spain.

The study drew participants aged about 18 to 90 years from roughly 25 US areas. Losses at the gene ends were 4 bases for V and 5 bases for J; bases not matched to a gene: 6. The germline gives CDR1 MDHEN, CDR2 SYDVKM. CDR3 length equals 16 residues. Profiled with immunoSEQ multiplex PCR; TCRdb holds only in-frame clones, not every one. The sample includes approximately 180,000 clones, 76% of them seen just once. The clonotype was recovered from a woman between 45 and 60 years old with acute COVID-19. The specimen was PBMCs or T cells enriched from blood (not recorded which). The chain carries TRBV28 and TRBJ1-5; 12 bases map to TRBD1. The DNA of the CDR3 is TGTGCCAGCAGTTCGGGACAGGGGGCGCGACATCAGCCCCAGCATTTT. Translated, it gives CASSSGQGARHQPQHF. Using reference TRBV28 and TRBJ1-5 for the parts outside the CDR3, the full variable domain is DVKVTQSSRYLVKRTGEKVFLECVQDMDHENMFWYRQDPGLGLRLIYFSYDVKMKEKGDIPEGYSVSREKKERFSLILESASTNQTSMYLCASSSGQGARHQPQHFGDGTRLSIL.